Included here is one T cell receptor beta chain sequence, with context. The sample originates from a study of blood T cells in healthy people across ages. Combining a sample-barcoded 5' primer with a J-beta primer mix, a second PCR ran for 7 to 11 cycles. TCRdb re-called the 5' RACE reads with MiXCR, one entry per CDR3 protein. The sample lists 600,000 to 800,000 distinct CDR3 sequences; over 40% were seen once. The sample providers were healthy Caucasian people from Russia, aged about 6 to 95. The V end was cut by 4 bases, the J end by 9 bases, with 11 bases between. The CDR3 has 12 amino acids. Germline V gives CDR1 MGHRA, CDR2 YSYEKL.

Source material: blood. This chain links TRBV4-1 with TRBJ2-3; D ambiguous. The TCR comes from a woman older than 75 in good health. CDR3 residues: CASSPNAQTQYF. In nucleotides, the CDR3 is TGCGCCAGCAGCCCCAATGCGCAAACGCAGTATTTT.